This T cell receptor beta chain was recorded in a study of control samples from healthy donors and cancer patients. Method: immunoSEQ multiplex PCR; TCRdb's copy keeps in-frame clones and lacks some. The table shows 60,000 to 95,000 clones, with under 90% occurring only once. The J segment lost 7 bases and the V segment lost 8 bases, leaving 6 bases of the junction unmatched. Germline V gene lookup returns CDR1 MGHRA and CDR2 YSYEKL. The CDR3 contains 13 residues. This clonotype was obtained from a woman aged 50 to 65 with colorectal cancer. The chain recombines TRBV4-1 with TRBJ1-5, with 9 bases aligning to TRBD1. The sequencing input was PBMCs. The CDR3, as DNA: TGCGCCAGCGGTGACAGGGGGTCACAGCCCCAGCATTTT. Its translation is CASGDRGSQPQHF.